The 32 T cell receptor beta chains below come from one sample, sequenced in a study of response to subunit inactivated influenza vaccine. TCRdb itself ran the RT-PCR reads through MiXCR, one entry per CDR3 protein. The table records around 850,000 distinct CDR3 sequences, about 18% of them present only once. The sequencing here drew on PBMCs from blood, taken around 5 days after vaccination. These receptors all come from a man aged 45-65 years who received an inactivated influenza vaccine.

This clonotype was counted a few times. CDR3 sequence: CASSLPGGTETQYF. In DNA, the CDR3 is TGCGCCAGCAGCTTACCAGGGGGCACGGAGACCCAGTACTTC. This rearrangement joins TRBV5-1 to TRBJ2-5; TRBD1 aligns across 8 bases. The CDR3 consists of 14 residues. CDR1 is SGHRS and CDR2 is YFSETQ in the germline V gene. With V trimmed by 2 bases and J by 5 bases, 5 bases remained unmatched. The full variable domain, its missing parts supplied by reference TRBV5-1 and TRBJ2-5, is KAGVTQTPRYLIKTRGQQVTLSCSPISGHRSVSWYQQTPGQGLQFLFEYFSETQRNKGNFPGRFSGRQFSNSRSEMNVSTLELGDSALYLCASSLPGGTETQYFGPGTRLLVL.

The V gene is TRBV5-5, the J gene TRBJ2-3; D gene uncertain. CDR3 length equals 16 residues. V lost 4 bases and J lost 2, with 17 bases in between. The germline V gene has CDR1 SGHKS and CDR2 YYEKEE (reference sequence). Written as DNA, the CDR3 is TGTGCCAGCAGCCGGAATCCTTCAACGTACACAGATACGCAGTATTTT. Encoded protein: CASSRNPSTYTDTQYF. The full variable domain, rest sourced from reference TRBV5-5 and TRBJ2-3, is DAGVTQSPTHLIKTRGQQVTLRCSPISGHKSVSWYQQVLGQGPQFIFQYYEKEERGRGNFPDRFSARQFPNYSSELNVNALLLGDSALYLCASSRNPSTYTDTQYFGPGTRLTVL.

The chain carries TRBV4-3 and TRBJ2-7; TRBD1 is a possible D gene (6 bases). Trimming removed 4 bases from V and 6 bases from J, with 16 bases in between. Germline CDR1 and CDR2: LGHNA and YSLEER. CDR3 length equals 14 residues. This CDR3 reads CASSRIQGSLEQYF. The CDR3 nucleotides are TGCGCCAGCAGCCGCATACAGGGATCCCTCGAGCAGTACTTC.

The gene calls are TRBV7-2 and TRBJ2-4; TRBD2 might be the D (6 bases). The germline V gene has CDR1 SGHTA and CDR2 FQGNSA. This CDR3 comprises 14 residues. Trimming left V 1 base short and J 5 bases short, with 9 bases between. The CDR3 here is CASSLGSGQNIQYF. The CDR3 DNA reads TGTGCCAGCAGCTTAGGTAGCGGACAAAACATTCAGTACTTC.

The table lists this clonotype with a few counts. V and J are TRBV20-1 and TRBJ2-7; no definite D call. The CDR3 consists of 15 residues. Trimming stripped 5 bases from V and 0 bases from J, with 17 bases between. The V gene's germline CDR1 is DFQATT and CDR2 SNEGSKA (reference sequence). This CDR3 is CSAPHKRLSSYEQYF. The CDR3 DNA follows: TGCAGTGCTCCTCACAAGAGATTGAGCTCCTACGAGCAGTACTTC.

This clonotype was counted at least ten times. The CDR3 DNA is TGTGCCAGCAGTCTCCGGGACGGCATCTACGAGCAGTACTTC. Its translation is CASSLRDGIYEQYF. This chain joins TRBV12-3 or TRBV12-4 and TRBJ2-7; D may be TRBD1 or TRBD2 (5 bases each). CDR3 length: 14 amino acids. Deletions cut 5 bases from V and 3 bases from J, with 14 bases between.

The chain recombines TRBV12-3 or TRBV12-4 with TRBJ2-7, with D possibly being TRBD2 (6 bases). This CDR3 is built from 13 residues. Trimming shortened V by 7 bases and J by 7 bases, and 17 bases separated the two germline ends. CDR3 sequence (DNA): TGTGCCAGCACCATGTGGGACTCCCAAGAGCAGTACTTC. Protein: CASTMWDSQEQYF.

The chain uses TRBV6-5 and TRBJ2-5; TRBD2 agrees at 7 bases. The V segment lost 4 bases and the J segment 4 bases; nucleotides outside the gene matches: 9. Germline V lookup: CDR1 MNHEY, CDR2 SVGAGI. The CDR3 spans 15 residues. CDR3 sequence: CASSSWGGSGETQYF. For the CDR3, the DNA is TGTGCCAGCAGTTCCTGGGGGGGGTCAGGAGAGACCCAGTACTTC.

The CDR3 here is CASSLPGQGANYEQYF. Written as DNA, the CDR3 is TGTGCCAGCAGCTTGCCCGGACAGGGGGCGAACTACGAGCAGTACTTC. The chain carries TRBV5-4 and TRBJ2-7, with 11 nucleotides matching TRBD1. CDR1 is SGHNT and CDR2 is YYREEE in the germline V gene (reference sequence). The CDR3 has 16 amino acids. The trim removed 1 base at V and 3 bases at J, leaving 6 bases unmatched.

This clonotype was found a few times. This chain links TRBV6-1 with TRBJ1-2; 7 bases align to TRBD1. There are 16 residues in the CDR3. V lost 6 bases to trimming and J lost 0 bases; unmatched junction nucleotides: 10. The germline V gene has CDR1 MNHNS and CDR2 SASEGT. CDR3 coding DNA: TGTGCCAGCAGCCGGACCCGACAGGGATCTAACTATGGCTACACCTTC. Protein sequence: CASSRTRQGSNYGYTF.

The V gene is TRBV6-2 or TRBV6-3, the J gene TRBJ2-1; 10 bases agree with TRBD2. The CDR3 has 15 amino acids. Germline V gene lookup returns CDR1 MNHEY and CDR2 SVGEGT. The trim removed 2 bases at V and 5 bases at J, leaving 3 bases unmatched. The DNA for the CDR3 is TGTGCCAGCAGTTACGAACTAGCGGGGAACAATGAGCAGTTCTTC. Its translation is CASSYELAGNNEQFF.

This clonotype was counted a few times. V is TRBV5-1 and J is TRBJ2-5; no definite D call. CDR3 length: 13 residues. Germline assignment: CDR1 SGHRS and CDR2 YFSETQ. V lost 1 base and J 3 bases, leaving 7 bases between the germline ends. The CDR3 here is CASSLLREETQYF. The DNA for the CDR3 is TGCGCCAGCAGCTTGCTACGAGAAGAGACCCAGTACTTC.

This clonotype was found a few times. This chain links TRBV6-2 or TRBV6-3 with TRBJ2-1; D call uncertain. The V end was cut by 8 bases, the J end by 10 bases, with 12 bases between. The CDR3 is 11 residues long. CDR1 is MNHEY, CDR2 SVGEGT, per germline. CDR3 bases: TGTGCCAGCCCCCCCCCCACGGAGCAGTTCTTC. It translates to CASPPPTEQFF.

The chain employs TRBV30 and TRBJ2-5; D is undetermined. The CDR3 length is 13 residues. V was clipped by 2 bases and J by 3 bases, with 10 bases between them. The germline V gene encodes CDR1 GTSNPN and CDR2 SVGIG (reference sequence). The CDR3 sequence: CAWSLGREETQYF. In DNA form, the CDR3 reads TGTGCCTGGAGTTTAGGCAGAGAAGAGACCCAGTACTTC.

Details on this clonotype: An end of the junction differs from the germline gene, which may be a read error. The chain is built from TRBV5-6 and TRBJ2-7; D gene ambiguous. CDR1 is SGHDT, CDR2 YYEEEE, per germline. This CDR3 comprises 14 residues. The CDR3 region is CASSLAGPTYEQSF. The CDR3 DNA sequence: TGTGCCAGCAGCTTGGCGGGCCCCACCTACGAGCAGTCCTTC.

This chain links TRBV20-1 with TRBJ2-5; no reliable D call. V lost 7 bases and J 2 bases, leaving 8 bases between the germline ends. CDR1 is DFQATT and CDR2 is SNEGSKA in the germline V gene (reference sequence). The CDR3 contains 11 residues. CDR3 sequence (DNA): TGCAGTGGGTCCAGACAAGAGACCCAGTACTTC. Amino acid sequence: CSGSRQETQYF.

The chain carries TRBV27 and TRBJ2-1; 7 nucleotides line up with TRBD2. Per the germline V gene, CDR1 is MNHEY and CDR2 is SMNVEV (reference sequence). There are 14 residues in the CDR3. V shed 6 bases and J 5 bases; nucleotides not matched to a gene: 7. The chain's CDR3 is CASRPTGTNNEQFF. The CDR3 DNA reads TGTGCCAGCAGACCCACCGGGACTAACAATGAGCAGTTCTTC.

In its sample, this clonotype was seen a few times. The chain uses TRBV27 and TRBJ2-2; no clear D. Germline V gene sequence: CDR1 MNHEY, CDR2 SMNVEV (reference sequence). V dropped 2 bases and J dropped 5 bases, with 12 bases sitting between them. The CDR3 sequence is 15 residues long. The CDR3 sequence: CASSLNVYRTGELFF. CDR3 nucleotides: TGTGCCAGCAGTTTAAACGTATATCGGACCGGGGAGCTGTTTTTT.

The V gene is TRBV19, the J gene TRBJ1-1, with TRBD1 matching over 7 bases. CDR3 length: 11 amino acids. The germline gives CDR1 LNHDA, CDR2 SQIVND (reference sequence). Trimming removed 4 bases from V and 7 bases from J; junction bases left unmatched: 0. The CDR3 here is CASSRQGEAFF. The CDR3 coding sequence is TGTGCCAGTAGTAGACAGGGTGAAGCTTTCTTT.

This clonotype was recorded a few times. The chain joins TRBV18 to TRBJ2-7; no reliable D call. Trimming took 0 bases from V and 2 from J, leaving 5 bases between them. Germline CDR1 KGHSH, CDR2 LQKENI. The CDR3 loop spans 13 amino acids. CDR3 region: CASSPPSAYEQYF. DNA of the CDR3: TGTGCCAGCTCACCACCTTCCGCCTACGAGCAGTACTTC.

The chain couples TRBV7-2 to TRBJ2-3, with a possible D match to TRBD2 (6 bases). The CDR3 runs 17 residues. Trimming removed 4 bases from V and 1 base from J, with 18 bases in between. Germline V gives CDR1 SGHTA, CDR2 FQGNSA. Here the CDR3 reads CASSSFLGGPGTDTQYF. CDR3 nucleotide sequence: TGTGCCAGCAGCTCCTTTTTGGGAGGCCCCGGCACAGATACGCAGTATTTT.

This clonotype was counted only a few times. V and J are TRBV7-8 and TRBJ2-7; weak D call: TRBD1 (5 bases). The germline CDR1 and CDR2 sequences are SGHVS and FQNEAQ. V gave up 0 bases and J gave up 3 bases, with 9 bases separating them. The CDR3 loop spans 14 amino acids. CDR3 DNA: TGTGCCAGCAGCTTAGCTAGTCAGGGCTACGAGCAGTACTTC. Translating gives CASSLASQGYEQYF.

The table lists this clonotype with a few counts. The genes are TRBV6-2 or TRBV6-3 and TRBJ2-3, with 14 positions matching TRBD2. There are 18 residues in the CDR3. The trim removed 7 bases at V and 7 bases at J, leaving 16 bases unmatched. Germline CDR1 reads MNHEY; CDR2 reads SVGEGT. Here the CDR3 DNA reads TGTGCCAGCACCCCTTTGGGACTAGCGGGAGCAATTGTGAATACGCAGTATTTT. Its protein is CASTPLGLAGAIVNTQYF.

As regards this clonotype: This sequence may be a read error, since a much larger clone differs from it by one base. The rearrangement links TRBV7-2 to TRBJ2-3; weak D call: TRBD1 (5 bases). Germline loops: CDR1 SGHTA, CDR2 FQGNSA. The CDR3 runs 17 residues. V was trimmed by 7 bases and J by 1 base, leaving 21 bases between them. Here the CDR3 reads CASTPDLIGAGTDTQYF. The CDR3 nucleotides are TGTGCCAGCACCCCCGACCTTATTGGGGCCGGCACAGATACGCAGTATTTT.

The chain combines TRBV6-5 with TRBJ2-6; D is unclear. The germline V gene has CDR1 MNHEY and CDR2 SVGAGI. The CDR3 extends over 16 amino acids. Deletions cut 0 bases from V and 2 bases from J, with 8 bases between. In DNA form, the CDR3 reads TGTGCCAGCAGTTACTCGACGGAAACTGGGGCCAACGTCCTGACTTTC. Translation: CASSYSTETGANVLTF.

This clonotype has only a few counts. The CDR3 loop is CASSRGVEAFF. DNA of the CDR3: TGTGCCAGCAGCCGAGGGGTTGAAGCTTTCTTT. The chain recombines TRBV7-9 with TRBJ1-1; D is possibly TRBD1 (5 bases). There are 11 residues in the CDR3. CDR1 SEHNR and CDR2 FQNEAQ come from the germline V gene (reference sequence). V lost 5 bases, J lost 7 bases, and 8 bases lay in between.

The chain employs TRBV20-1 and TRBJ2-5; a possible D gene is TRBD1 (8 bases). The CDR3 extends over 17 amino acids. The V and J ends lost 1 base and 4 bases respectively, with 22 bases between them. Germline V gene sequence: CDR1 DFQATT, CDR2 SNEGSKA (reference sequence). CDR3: CSARARDRGGSSETQYF. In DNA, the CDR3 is TGCAGTGCTAGAGCACGAGACAGGGGAGGGAGTTCAGAGACCCAGTACTTC.

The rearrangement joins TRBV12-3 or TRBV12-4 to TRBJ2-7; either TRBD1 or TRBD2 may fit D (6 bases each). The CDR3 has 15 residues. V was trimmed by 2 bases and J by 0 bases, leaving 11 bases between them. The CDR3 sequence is CASSLPGGHSYEQYF. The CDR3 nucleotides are TGTGCCAGCAGTTTACCCGGGGGCCACTCCTACGAGCAGTACTTC.

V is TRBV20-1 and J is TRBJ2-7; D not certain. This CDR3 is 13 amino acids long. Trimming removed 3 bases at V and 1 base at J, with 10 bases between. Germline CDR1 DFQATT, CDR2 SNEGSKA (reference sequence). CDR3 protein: CSARTTESYEQYF. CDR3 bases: TGCAGTGCTAGGACGACGGAGTCCTACGAGCAGTACTTC.

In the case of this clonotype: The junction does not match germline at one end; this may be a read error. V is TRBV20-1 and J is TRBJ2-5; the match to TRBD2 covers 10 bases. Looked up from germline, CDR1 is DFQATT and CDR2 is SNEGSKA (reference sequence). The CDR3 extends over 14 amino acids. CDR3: CSDTTSGVRETHYF. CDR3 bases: TGCAGTGACACTACTAGCGGGGTCCGGGAGACCCATTACTTC.

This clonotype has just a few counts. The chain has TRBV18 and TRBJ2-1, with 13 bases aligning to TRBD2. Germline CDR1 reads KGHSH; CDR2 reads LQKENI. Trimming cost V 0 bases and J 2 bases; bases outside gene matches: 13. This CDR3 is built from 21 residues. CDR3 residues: CASSPPRLAGGKVSPYNEQFF. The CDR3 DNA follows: TGTGCCAGCTCACCACCTAGACTAGCGGGGGGCAAAGTTAGCCCCTACAATGAGCAGTTCTTC.

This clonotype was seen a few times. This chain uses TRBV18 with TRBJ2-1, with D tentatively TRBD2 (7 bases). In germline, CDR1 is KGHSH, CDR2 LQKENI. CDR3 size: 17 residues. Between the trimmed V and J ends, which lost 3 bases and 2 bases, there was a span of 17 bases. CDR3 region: CASSPWRGEGPYNEQFF. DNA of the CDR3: TGTGCCAGCTCACCCTGGAGGGGGGAGGGACCCTACAATGAGCAGTTCTTC. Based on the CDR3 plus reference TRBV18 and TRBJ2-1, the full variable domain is NAGVMQNPRHLVRRRGQEARLRCSPMKGHSHVYWYRQLPEEGLKFMVYLQKENIIDESGMPKERFSAEFPKEGPSILRIQQVVRGDSAAYFCASSPWRGEGPYNEQFFGPGTRLTVL.